These 2 T cell receptor beta chains were sequenced from one sample in a study of blood T cell repertoires in COVID-19. Method: immunoSEQ multiplex PCR; TCRdb's copy keeps in-frame clones and lacks some. The sample yields more than 55,000 clones, 86% seen once. Material: peripheral blood. These receptors all come from a woman of 80 years or more with acute or convalescent COVID-19.

V is TRBV3-1 (or the pseudogene TRBV3-2) and J is TRBJ1-2; 9 bases line up with TRBD1. With V trimmed by 6 bases and J by 8 bases, 13 bases remained unmatched. The CDR3 contains 15 residues. The germline V gene has CDR1 LGHDT and CDR2 YNNKEL (reference sequence). The CDR3 DNA sequence: TGTGCCAGCAGTTGGGGGGACAGGGCAATGAGCGGCTACACCTTC. This codes for CASSWGDRAMSGYTF.

The gene calls are TRBV11-2 and TRBJ2-1; TRBD1 agrees at 7 bases. This CDR3 comprises 15 residues. Germline lookup yields CDR1 SGHAT and CDR2 FQNNGV. With 4 bases clipped from V and 4 bases from J, the junction kept 7 bases outside the gene matches. The CDR3, as DNA: TGTGCCAGCAGCTCTCAGGGACAGCCTTACAATGAGCAGTTCTTC. Residues: CASSSQGQPYNEQFF.